Listed here is a single T cell receptor beta chain. The source of the sample is a study of shared clonotypes between healthy human individuals. Deletions cut 6 bases from V and 2 bases from J, with 14 bases between. Germline V gene lookup returns CDR1 KGHSH and CDR2 LQKENI. CDR3 size: 14 residues. The assay was immunoSEQ multiplex PCR, and TCRdb's table has in-frame clones only and misses some. This table has 2,500,000 or so clones, about 90% appearing once. Sequences were obtained from naive CD4+ T cells from PBMCs. Sample subset: CD45RA+ positively selected. The chain couples TRBV18 to TRBJ2-7; no firm D call. The sequence derives from a man aged 18 to 30 in good health. Some clones in this sample may be carry-over from other donors' samples. CDR3 sequence: CASSPSSMAYEQYF. CDR3 DNA: TGTGCCAGCTCCCCCTCCTCTATGGCCTACGAGCAGTACTTC.